This T cell receptor beta chain was found in a study of T cell repertoires in cytomegalovirus infection. The overall study: Recently identified HLA-C-restricted CMV epitopes were used, and well-studied HLA-B-restricted CMV epitopes were used as well. It can be stated that public TCR beta signatures indicated CMV infection as well as a matching HLA type.

TCRdb reprocessed the reads with MiXCR, giving one entry per CDR3 protein. This table holds tens of thousands of distinct CDR3 sequences, over 15% found once. As to this clonotype: The antigen is not known.

The CDR3 spans 16 residues. The germline CDR1 and CDR2 sequences are MNHNY and SVGAGI (reference sequence). Between the trimmed V and J ends, which lost 0 bases and 7 bases, there was a span of 16 bases. V is TRBV6-6 and J is TRBJ1-5, with D possibly TRBD1 on 5 matching bases. The sequence derives from a human donor in good health (CMV status not recorded). Some clones in this sample may be carry-over from other donors' samples. The material was CD8+ T cells from cultured PBMCs, obtained from culture after CMV antigen stimulation. In nucleotides, the CDR3 is TGTGCCAGCAGTTACTCCCCCGGGGGGGACGGCCAGCCCCAGCATTTT. Residues: CASSYSPGGDGQPQHF.